This TCR beta chain was found in a study of T-cell memory formation after mild COVID-19. At the level of the study: In these data, TCR clusters were largely donor specific.

In TCRdb, the 5' RACE reads were re-called with MiXCR into one record per CDR3 protein. The sample lists hundreds of thousands of distinct CDR3 sequences; around 30% were seen once. CDR1 is ENHRY, CDR2 SYGVKD, per germline. With 0 bases removed from V and 5 bases from J, the gap between germline ends came to 7 bases. The CDR3 runs to 13 residues. The clonotype originates from an adult woman who had mild COVID-19 (a few samples of this study predate the infection). Cell type and time point are not known. J is TRBJ2-5 and V is TRBV10-3, with D perhaps matching TRBD1 (5 bases). Source material: PBMCs or a T cell subset sorted from them (not recorded which). In DNA form, the CDR3 reads TGTGCCATCAGTGAGTCTAGACAGGAGACCCAGTACTTC. Its translation: CAISESRQETQYF.